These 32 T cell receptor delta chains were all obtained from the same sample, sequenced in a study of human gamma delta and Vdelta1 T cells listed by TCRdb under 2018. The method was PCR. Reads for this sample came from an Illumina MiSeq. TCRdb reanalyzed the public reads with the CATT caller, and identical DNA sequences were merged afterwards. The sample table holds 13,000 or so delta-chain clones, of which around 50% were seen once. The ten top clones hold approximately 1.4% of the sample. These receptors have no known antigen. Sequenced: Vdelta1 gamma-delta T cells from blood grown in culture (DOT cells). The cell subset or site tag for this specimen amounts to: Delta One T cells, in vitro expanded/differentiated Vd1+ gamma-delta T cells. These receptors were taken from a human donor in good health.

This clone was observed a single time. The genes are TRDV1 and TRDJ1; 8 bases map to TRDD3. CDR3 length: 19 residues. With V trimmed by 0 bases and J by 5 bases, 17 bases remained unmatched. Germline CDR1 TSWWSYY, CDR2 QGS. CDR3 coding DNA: TGTGCTCTTGGGGAACTAGCAAACCCTTACTGGGGGGTACAGGATAAACTCATCTTT. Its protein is CALGELANPYWGVQDKLIF.

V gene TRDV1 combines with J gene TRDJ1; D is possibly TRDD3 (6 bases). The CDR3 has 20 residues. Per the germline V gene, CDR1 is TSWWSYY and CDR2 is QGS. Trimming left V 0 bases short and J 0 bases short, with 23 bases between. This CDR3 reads CALGELDPWGPRRNTDKLIF. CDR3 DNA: TGTGCTCTTGGGGAACTGGATCCCTGGGGTCCTAGGAGGAACACCGATAAACTCATCTTT.

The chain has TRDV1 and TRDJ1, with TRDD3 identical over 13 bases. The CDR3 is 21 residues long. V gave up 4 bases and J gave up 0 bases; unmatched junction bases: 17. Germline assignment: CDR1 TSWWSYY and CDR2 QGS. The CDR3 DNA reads TGTGCTCTTGGGGTAACTACGAACCCCTACTGGGGGATACGCCACACCGATAAACTCATCTTT. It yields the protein CALGVTTNPYWGIRHTDKLIF.

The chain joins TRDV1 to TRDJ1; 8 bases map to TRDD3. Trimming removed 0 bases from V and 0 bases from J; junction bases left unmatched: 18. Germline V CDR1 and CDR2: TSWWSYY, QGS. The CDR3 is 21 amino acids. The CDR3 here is CALGELGPTDGLGDNTDKLIF. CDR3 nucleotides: TGTGCTCTTGGGGAACTAGGCCCTACCGATGGGCTGGGGGACAACACCGATAAACTCATCTTT.

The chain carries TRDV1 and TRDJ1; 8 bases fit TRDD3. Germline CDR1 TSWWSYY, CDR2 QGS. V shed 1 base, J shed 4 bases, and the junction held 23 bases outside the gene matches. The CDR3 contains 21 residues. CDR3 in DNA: TGTGCTCTTGGGGAACGTGGGCCCTCTTACTGGGGGGACGGATTGAACGATAAACTCATCTTT. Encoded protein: CALGERGPSYWGDGLNDKLIF.

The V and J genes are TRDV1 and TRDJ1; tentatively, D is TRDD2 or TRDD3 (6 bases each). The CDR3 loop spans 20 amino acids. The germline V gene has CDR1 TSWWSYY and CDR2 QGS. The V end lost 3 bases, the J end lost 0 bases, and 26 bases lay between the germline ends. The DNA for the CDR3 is TGTGCTCTTGGGGACTACCTCCTACGTGGGGATCAACGCGACACCGATAAACTCATCTTT. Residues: CALGDYLLRGDQRDTDKLIF.

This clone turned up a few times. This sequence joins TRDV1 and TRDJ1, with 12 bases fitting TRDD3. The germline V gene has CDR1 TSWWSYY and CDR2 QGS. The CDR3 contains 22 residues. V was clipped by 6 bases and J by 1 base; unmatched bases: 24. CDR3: CALGAPEPFPPLGDTLTDKLIF. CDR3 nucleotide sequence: TGTGCTCTTGGTGCTCCCGAACCGTTTCCCCCTCTGGGGGATACGCTCACCGATAAACTCATCTTT.

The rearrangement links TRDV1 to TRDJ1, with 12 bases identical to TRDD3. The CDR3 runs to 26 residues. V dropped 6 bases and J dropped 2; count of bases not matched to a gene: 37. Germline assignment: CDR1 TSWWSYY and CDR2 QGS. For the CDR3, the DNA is TGTGCTCTTGGTCACGACCCCAGGCTTCCTACGTTGTTGGAAGAACTGGGGGATACAGGTACCGATAAACTCATCTTT. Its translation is CALGHDPRLPTLLEELGDTGTDKLIF.

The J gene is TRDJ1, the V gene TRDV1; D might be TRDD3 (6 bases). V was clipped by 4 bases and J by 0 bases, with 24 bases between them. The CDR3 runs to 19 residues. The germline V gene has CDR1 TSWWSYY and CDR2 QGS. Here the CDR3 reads CALGAITGRGRPNTDKLIF. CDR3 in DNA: TGTGCTCTTGGGGCCATTACTGGGAGGGGGAGACCAAACACCGATAAACTCATCTTT.

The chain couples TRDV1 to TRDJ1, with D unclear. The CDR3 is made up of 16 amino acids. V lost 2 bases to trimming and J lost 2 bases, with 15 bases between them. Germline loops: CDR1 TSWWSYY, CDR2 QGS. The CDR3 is CALGEGIGQGTDKLIF. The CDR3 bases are TGTGCTCTTGGGGAAGGAATCGGGCAGGGGACCGATAAACTCATCTTT.

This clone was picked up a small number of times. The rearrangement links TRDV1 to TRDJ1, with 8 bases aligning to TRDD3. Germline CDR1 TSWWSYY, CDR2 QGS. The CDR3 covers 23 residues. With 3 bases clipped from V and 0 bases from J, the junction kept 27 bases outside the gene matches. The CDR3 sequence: CALGDSYYVLVLGDRYYTDKLIF. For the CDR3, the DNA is TGTGCTCTTGGGGACTCATACTACGTGCTCGTGCTGGGGGACAGATATTACACCGATAAACTCATCTTT.

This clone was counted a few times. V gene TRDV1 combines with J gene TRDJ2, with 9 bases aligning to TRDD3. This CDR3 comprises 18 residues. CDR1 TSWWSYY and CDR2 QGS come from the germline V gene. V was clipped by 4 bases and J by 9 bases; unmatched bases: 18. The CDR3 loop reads CALGAPSWGIVRPTQLFF. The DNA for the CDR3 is TGTGCTCTTGGGGCCCCCTCATGGGGGATAGTACGACCCACACAACTCTTCTTT.

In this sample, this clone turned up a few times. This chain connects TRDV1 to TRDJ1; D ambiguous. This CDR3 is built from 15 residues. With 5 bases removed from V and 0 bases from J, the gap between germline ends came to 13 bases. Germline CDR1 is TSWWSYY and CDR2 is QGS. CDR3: CALGFPAPYTDKLIF. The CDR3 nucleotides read TGTGCTCTTGGGTTCCCTGCCCCGTACACCGATAAACTCATCTTT.

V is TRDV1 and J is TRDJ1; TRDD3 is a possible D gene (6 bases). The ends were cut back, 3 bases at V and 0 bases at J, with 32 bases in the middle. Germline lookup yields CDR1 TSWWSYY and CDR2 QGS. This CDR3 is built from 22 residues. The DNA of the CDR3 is TGTGCTCTTGGGGACCTCCTCCAAAGGAGGGACTGGGTATATTTGTACACCGATAAACTCATCTTT. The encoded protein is CALGDLLQRRDWVYLYTDKLIF.

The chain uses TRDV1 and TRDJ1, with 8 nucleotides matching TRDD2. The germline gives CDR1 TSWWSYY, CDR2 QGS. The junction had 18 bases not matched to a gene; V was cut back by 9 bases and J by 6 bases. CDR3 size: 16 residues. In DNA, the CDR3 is TGTGCTCTCTACCAACTTCCTACCGTGGGTTACCATAAACTCATCTTT. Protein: CALYQLPTVGYHKLIF.

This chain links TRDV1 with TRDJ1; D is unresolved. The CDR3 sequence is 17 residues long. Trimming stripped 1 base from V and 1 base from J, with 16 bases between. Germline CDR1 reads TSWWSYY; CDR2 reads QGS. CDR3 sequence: CALGEQVLELFTDKLIF. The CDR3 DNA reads TGTGCTCTTGGGGAACAGGTCCTGGAGCTCTTCACCGATAAACTCATCTTT.

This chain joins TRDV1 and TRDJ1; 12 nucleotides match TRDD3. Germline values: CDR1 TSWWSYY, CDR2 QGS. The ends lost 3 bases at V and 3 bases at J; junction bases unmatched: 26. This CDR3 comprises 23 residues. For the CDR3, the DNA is TGTGCTCTTGGGGACCCTACGGCATTCCTCCGCTCGGGTACTGGGGGATACCCCGATAAACTCATCTTT. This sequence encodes CALGDPTAFLRSGTGGYPDKLIF.

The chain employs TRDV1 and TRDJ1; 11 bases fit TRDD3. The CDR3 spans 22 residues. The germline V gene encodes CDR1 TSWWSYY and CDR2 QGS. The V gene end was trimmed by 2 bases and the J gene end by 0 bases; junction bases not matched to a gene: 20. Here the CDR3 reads CALGEMPHRLGDTPSYTDKLIF. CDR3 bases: TGTGCTCTTGGGGAAATGCCCCATCGGCTGGGGGATACTCCATCGTACACCGATAAACTCATCTTT.

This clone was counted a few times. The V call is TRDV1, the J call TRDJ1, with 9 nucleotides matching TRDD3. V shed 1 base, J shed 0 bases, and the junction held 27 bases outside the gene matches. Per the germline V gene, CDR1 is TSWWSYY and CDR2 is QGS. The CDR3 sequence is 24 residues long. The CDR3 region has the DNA TGTGCTCTTGGGGAACGGTGGGATCCCCACCCTGTACTGGGGGACCCCACTTACACCGATAAACTCATCTTT. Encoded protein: CALGERWDPHPVLGDPTYTDKLIF.

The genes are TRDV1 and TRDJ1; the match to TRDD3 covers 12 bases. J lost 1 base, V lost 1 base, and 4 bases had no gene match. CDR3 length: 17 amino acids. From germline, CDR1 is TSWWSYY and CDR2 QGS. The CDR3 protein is CALGERTGGYSTDKLIF. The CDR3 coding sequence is TGTGCTCTTGGGGAACGTACTGGGGGATACTCCACCGATAAACTCATCTTT.

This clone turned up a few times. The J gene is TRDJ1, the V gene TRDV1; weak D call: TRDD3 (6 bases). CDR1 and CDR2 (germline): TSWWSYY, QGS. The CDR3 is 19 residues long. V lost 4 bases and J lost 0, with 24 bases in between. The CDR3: CALGGRTWGPGPYTDKLIF. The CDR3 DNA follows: TGTGCTCTTGGGGGGCGTACGTGGGGGCCGGGGCCTTACACCGATAAACTCATCTTT.

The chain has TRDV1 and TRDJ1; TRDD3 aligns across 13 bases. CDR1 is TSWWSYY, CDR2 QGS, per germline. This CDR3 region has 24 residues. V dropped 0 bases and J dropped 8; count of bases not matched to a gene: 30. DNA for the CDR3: TGTGCTCTTGGGGAACTAGTCCTCCATTCCACGTACCACTGGGGGATACGCGAGAAGGTCAAACTCATCTTT. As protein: CALGELVLHSTYHWGIREKVKLIF.

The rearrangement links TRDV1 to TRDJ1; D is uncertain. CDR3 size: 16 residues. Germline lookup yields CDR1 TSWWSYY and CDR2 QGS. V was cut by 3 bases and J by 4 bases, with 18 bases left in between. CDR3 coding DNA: TGTGCTCTTGGGGACCGCGCGGTACGTTGGATCGATAAACTCATCTTT. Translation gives CALGDRAVRWIDKLIF.

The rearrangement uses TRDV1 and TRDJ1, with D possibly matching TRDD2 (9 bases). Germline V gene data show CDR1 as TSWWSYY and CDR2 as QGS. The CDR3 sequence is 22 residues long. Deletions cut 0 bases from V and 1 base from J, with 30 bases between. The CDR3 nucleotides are TGTGCTCTTGGGGAACTCACGCCTTCCTACTTTGGGGGATCAACCTGCACCGATAAACTCATCTTT. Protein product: CALGELTPSYFGGSTCTDKLIF.

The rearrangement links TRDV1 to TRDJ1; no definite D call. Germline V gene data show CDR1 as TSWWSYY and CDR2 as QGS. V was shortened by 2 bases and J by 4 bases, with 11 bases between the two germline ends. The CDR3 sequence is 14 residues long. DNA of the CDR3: TGTGCTCTTGGGGAAAACACTGTCAACGATAAACTCATCTTT. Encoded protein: CALGENTVNDKLIF.

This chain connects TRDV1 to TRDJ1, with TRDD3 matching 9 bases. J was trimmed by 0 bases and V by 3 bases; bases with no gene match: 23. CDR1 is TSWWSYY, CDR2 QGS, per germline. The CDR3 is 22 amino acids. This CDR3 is CALGEGSPKGDTRSEYTDKLIF. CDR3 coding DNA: TGTGCTCTTGGGGAGGGATCTCCTAAAGGGGATACGCGGTCCGAGTACACCGATAAACTCATCTTT.

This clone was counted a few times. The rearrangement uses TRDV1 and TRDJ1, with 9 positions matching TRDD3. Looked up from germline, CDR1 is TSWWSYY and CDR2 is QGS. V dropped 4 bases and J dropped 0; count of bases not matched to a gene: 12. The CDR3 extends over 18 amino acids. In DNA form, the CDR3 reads TGTGCTCTTGGGGCCACTCGCCTACTGGGGGAGTACACCGATAAACTCATCTTT. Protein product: CALGATRLLGEYTDKLIF.

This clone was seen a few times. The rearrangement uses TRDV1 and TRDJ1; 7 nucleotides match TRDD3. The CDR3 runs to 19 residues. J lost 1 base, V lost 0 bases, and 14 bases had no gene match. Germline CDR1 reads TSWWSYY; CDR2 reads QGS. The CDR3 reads CALGELPSLLGMGTDKLIF. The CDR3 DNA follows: TGTGCTCTTGGGGAACTACCCTCGCTACTGGGGATGGGCACCGATAAACTCATCTTT.

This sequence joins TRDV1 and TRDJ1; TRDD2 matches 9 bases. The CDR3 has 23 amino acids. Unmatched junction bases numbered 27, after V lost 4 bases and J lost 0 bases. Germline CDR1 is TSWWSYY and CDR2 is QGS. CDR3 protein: CALGGGPTFLRPSGVGHTDKLIF. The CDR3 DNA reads TGTGCTCTTGGGGGGGGCCCTACCTTCCTACGGCCATCTGGGGTAGGCCACACCGATAAACTCATCTTT.

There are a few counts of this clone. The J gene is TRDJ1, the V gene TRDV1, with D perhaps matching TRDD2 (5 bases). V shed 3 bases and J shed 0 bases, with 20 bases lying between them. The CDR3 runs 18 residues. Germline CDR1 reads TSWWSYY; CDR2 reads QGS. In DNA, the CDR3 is TGTGCTCTTGGGGAGTCCTCCCTCCTATGGAGGAACACCGATAAACTCATCTTT. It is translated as CALGESSLLWRNTDKLIF.

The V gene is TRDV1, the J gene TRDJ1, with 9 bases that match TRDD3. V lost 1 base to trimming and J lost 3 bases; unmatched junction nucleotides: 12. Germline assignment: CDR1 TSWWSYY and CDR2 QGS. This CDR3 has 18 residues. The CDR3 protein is CALGEPAPRGILPDKLIF. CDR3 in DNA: TGTGCTCTTGGGGAACCGGCCCCTAGGGGGATACTACCCGATAAACTCATCTTT.

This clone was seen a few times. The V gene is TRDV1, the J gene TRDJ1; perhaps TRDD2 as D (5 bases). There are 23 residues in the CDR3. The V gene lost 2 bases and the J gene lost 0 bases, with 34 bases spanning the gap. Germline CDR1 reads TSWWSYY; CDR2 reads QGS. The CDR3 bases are TGTGCTCTTGGGGAATCTCTCCATTCCTTGAGGCCCGCGGATTTATCGTACACCGATAAACTCATCTTT. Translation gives CALGESLHSLRPADLSYTDKLIF.